This T cell receptor (beta chain) was captured in a study of blood T cell repertoires in COVID-19. Using immunoSEQ multiplex PCR, the repertoire was profiled, and TCRdb retains in-frame clones only, with some absent. In the table there are roughly 500,000 clones, around 89% of which are singletons. Sequencing input: PBMCs or T cells enriched from blood (not recorded which). The clonotype was recovered from a woman in her thirties or forties who had recovered from COVID-19.

CDR3 amino acids: CASSLVADRVEQYF. The CDR3 DNA follows: TGTGCCAGCAGCTTAGTCGCGGACAGGGTGGAGCAGTACTTC. The rearrangement links TRBV7-2 to TRBJ2-7, with 8 positions matching TRBD1. The V gene end was trimmed by 1 base and the J gene end by 7 bases; junction bases not matched to a gene: 6. Germline-derived CDR1 and CDR2 are SGHTA and FQGNSA. The CDR3 covers 14 residues.